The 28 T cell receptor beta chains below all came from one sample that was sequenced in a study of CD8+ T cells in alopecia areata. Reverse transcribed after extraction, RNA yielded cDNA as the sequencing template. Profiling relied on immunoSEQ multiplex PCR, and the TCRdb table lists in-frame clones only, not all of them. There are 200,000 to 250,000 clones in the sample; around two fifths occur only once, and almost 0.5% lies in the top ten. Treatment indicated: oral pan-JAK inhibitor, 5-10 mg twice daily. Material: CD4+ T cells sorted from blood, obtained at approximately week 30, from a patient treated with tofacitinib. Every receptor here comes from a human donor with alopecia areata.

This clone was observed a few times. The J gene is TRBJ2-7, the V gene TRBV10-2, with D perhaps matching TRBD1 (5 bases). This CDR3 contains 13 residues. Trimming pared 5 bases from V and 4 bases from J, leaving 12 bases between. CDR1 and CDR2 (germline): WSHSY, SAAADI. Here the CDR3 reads CASSLGAGYEQYF. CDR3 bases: TGCGCCAGCAGTTTAGGGGCTGGGTACGAGCAGTACTTC.

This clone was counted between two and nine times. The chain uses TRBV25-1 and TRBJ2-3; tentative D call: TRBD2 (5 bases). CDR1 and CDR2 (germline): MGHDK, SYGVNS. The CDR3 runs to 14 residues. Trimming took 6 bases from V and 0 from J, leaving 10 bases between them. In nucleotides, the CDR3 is TGTGCCAGCAGCAGAAGGACTAGCACAGATACGCAGTATTTT. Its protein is CASSRRTSTDTQYF.

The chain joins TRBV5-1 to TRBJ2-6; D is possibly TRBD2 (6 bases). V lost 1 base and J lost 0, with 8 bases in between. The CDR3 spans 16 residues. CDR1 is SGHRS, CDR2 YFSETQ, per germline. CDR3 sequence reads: CASSLMGGSGANVLTF. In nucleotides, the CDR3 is TGCGCCAGCAGCTTGATGGGGGGCTCTGGGGCCAACGTCCTGACTTTC.

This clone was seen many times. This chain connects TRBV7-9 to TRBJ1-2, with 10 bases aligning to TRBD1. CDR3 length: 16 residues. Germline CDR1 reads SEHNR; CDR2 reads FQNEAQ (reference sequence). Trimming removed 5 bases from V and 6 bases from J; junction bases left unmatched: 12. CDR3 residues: CASSRERDRGRDGYTF. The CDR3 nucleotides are TGTGCCAGCAGCCGAGAGAGAGACAGGGGGCGCGATGGCTACACCTTC.

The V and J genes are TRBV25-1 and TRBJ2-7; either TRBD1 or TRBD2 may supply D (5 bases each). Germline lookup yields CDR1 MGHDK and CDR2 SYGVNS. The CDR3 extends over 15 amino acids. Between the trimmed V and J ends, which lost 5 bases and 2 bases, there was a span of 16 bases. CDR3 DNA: TGTGCCAGCAGTACCCAACCGGGGCCGCCCTACGAGCAGTACTTC. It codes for CASSTQPGPPYEQYF.

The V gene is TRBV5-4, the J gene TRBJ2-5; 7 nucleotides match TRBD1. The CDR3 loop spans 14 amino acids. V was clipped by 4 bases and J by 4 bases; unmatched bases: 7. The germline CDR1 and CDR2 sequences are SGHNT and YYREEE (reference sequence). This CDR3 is CASSPDRVRETQYF. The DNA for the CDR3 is TGTGCCAGCAGCCCCGACAGGGTCCGAGAGACCCAGTACTTC.

CDR3 in amino acids: CASSQPDRGRGEKLFF. The CDR3 bases are TGCGCCAGCAGCCAGCCCGACAGGGGGCGCGGTGAAAAACTGTTTTTT. The V call is TRBV4-1, the J call TRBJ1-4, with 10 positions matching TRBD1. The CDR3 has 16 amino acids. The germline CDR1 and CDR2 sequences are MGHRA and YSYEKL. J lost 7 bases, V lost 3 bases, and 8 bases had no gene match.

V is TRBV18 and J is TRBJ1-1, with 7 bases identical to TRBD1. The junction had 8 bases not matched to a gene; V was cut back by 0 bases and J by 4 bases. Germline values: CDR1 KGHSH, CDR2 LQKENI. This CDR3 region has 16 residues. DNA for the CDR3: TGTGCCAGCTCACCACCGATCAGGGGGGAGGGCACTGAAGCTTTCTTT. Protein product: CASSPPIRGEGTEAFF.

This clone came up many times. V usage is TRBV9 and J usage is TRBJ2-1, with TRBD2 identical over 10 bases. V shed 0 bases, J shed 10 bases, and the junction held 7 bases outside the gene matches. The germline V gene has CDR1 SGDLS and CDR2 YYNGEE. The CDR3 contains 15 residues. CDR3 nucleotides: TGTGCCAGCAGCGTAGAACTAGCGGGACTCGGGGAGCAGTTCTTC. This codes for CASSVELAGLGEQFF.

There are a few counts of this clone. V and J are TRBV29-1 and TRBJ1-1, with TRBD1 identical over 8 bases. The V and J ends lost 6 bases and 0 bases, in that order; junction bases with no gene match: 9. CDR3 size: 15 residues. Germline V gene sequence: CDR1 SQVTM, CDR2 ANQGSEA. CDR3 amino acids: CSVGTGSFLNTEAFF. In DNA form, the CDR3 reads TGCAGCGTCGGGACAGGCTCCTTTTTGAACACTGAAGCTTTCTTT.

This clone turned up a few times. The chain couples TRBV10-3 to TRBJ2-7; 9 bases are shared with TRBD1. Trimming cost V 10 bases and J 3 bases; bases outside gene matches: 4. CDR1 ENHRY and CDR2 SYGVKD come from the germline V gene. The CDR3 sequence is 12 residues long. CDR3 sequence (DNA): TGTGCCACCCAGACAGGGGGCTACGAGCAGTACTTC. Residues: CATQTGGYEQYF.

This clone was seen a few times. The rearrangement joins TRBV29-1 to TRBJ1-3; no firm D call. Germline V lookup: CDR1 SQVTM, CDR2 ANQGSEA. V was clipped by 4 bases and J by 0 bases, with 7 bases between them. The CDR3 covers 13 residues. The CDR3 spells CSVGSPSGNTIYF. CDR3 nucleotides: TGCAGCGTTGGATCTCCCTCTGGAAACACCATATATTTT.

The CDR3 DNA follows: TGCGCCAGCAGCTTTGGTTGGGGACTAGCGGACTACGAGCAGTACTTC. Its translation: CASSFGWGLADYEQYF. The rearrangement links TRBV5-1 to TRBJ2-7; TRBD2 agrees at 11 bases. The V gene end was trimmed by 2 bases and the J gene end by 3 bases; junction bases not matched to a gene: 7. This CDR3 is 16 amino acids long. CDR1 is SGHRS and CDR2 is YFSETQ in the germline V gene.

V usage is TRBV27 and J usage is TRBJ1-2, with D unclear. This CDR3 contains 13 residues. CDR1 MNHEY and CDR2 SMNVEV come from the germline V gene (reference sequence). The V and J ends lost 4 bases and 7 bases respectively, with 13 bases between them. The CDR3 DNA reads TGTGCCAGCAGTTCCTCATTTGTGAGTGGCTACACCTTC. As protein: CASSSSFVSGYTF.

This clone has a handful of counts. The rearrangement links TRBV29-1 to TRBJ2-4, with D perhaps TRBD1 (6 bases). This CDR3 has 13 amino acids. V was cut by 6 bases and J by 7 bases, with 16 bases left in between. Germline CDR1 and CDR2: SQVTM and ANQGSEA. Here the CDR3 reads CSVAHNTGNIQYF. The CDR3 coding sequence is TGCAGCGTCGCCCATAATACAGGGAACATTCAGTACTTC.

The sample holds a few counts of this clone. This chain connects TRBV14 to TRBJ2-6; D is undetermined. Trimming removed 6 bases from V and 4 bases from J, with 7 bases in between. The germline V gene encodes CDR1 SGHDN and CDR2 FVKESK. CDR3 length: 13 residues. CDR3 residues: CASSISGANVLTF. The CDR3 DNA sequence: TGTGCCAGCAGTATATCGGGGGCCAACGTCCTGACTTTC.

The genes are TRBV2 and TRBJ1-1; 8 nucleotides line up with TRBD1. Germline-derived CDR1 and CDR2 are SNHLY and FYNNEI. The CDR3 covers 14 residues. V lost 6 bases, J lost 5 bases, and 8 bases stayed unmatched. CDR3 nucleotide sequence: TGTGCCAGCAGGAACCAGGGGGCAGGGACTGAAGCTTTCTTT. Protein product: CASRNQGAGTEAFF. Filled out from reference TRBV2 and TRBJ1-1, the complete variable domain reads EPEVTQTPSHQVTQMGQEVILRCVPISNHLYFYWYRQILGQKVEFLVSFYNNEISEKSEIFDDQFSVERPDGSNFTLKIRSTKLEDSAMYFCASRNQGAGTEAFFGQGTRLTVV.

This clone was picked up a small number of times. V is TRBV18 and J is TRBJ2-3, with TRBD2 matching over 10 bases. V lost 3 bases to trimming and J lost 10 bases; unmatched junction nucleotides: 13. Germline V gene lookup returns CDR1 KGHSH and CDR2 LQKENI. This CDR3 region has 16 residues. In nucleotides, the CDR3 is TGTGCCAGCTCACCGGCAGGGCTAGCGGGAGACGGGGCGCAGTATTTT. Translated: CASSPAGLAGDGAQYF.

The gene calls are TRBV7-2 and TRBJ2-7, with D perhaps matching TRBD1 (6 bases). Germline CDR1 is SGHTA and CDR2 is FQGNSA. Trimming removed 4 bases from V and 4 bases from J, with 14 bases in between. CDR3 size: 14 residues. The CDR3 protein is CASSSRTVYYEQYF. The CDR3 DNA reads TGTGCCAGCAGCTCCCGGACAGTATATTACGAGCAGTACTTC.

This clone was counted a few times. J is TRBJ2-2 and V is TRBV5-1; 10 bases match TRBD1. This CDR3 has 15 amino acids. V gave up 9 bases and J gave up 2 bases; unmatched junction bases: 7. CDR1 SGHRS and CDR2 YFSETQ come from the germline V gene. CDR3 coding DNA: TGCGCCACCGGGGACAGGGGTCTCAACACCGGGGAGCTGTTTTTT. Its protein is CATGDRGLNTGELFF.

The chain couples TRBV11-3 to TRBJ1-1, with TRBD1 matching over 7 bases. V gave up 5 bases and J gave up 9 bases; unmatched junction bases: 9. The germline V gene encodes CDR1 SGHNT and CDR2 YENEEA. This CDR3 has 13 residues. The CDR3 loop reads CASSHTQGGQAFF. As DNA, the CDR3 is TGTGCCAGCAGCCACACCCAGGGGGGACAAGCTTTCTTT.

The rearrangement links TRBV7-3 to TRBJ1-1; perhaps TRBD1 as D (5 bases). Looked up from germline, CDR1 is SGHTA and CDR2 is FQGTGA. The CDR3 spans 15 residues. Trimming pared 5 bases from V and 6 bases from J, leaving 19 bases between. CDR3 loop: CASSPDTTGGAEAFF. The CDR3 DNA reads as TGTGCCAGCAGCCCGGACACCACTGGTGGGGCTGAAGCTTTCTTT. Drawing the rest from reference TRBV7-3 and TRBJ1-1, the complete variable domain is GAGVSQTPSNKVTEKGKYVELRCDPISGHTALYWYRQSLGQGPEFLIYFQGTGAADDSGLPNDRFFAVRPEGSVSTLKIQRTERGDSAVYLCASSPDTTGGAEAFFGQGTRLTVV.

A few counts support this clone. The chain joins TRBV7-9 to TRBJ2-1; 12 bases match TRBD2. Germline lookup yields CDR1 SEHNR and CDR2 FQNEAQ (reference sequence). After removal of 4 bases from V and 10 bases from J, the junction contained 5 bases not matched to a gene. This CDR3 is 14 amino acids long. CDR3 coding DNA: TGTGCCAGCAGCTCGACTAGCGGGGGCAGAGAGCAGTTCTTC. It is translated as CASSSTSGGREQFF. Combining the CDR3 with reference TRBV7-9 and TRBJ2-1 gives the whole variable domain DTGVSQNPRHKITKRGQNVTFRCDPISEHNRLYWYRQTLGQGPEFLTYFQNEAQLEKSRLLSDRFSAERPKGSFSTLEIQRTEQGDSAMYLCASSSTSGGREQFFGPGTRLTVL.

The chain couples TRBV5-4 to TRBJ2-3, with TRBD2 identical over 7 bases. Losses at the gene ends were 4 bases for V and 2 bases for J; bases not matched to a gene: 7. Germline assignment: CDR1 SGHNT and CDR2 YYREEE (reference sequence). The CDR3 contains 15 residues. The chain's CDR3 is CASSPGGLHTDTQYF. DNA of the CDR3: TGTGCCAGCAGCCCGGGGGGACTACACACAGATACGCAGTATTTT. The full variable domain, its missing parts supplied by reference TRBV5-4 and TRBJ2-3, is ETGVTQSPTHLIKTRGQQVTLRCSSQSGHNTVSWYQQALGQGPQFIFQYYREEENGRGNFPPRFSGLQFPNYSSELNVNALELDDSALYLCASSPGGLHTDTQYFGPGTRLTVL.

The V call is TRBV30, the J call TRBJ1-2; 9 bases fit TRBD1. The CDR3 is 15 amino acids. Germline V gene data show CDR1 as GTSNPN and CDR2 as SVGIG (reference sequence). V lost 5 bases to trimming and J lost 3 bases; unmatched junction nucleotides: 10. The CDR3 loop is CAWDPTGGLDYGYTF. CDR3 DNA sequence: TGTGCCTGGGACCCGACAGGGGGTCTCGACTATGGCTACACCTTC. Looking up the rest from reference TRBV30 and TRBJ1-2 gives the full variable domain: SQTIHQWPATLVQPVGSPLSLECTVEGTSNPNLYWYRQAAGRGLQLLFYSVGIGQISSEVPQNLSASRPQDRQFILSSKKLLLSDSGFYLCAWDPTGGLDYGYTFGSGTRLTVV.

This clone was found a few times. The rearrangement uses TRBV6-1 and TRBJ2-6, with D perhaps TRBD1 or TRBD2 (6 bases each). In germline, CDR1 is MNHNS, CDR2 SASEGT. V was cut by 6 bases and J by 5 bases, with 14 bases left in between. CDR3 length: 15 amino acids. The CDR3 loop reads CASRLTGARANVLTF. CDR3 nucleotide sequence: TGTGCCAGCAGGTTGACGGGGGCTCGGGCCAACGTCCTGACTTTC.

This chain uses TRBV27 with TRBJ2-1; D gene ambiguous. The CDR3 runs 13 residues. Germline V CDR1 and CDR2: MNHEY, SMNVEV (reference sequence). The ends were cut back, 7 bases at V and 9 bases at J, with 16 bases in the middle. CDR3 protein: CASTSQGSGEQFF. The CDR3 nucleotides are TGTGCCAGCACCTCTCAAGGGTCTGGTGAGCAGTTCTTC.

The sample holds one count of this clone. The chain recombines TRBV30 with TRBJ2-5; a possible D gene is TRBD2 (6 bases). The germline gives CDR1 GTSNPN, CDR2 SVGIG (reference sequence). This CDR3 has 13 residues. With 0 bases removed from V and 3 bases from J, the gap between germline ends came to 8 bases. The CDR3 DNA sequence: TGTGCCTGGAGTGTACGGAGGGAAGAGACCCAGTACTTC. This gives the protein CAWSVRREETQYF. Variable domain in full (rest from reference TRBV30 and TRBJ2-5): SQTIHQWPATLVQPVGSPLSLECTVEGTSNPNLYWYRQAAGRGLQLLFYSVGIGQISSEVPQNLSASRPQDRQFILSSKKLLLSDSGFYLCAWSVRREETQYFGPGTRLLVL.